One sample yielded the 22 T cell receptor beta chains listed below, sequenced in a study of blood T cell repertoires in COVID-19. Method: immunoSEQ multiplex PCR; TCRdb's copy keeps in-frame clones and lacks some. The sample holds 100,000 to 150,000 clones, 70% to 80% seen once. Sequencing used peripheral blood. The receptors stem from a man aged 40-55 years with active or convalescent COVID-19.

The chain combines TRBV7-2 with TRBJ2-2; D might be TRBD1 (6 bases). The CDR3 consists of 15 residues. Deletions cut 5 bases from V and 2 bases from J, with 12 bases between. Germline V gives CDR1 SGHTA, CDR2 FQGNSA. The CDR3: CASSHGTLNTGELFF. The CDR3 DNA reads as TGTGCCAGCAGCCACGGGACACTAAACACCGGGGAGCTGTTTTTT.

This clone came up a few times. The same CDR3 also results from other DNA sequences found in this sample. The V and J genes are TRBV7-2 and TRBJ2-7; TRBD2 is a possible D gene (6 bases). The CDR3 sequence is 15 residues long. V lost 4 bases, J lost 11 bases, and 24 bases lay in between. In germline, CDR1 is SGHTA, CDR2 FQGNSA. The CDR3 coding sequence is TGTGCCAGCAGCTCAGGAGGGGCGGGCGCCTTCCTGGAGTACTTC. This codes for CASSSGGAGAFLEYF.

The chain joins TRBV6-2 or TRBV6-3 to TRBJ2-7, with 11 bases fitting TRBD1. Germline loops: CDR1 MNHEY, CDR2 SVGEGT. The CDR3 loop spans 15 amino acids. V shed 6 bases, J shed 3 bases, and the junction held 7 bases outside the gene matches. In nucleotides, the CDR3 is TGTGCCAGCAGCCGCAGCGGGACAGGGGGCTACGAGCAGTACTTC. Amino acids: CASSRSGTGGYEQYF.

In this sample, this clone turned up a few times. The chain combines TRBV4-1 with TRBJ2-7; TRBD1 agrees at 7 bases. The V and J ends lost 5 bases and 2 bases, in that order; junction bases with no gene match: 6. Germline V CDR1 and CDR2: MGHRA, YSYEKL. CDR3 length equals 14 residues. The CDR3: CASSSLTGTYEQYF. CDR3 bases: TGCGCCAGCAGCTCACTGACAGGGACCTACGAGCAGTACTTC.

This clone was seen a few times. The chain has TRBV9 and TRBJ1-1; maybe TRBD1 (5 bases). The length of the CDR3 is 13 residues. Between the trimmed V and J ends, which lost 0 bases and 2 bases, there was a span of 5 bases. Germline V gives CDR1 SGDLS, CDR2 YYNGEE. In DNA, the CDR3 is TGTGCCAGCAGCGTAGGGACAAACACTGAAGCTTTCTTT. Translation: CASSVGTNTEAFF.

This CDR3 is CASSEDRDTEAFF. CDR3 nucleotides: TGTGCCAGCAGTGAAGATCGGGACACTGAAGCTTTCTTT. The rearrangement joins TRBV6-1 to TRBJ1-1; no reliable D call. The V gene's germline CDR1 is MNHNS and CDR2 SASEGT. Between the trimmed V and J ends, which lost 1 base and 3 bases, there was a span of 6 bases. The CDR3 consists of 13 residues.

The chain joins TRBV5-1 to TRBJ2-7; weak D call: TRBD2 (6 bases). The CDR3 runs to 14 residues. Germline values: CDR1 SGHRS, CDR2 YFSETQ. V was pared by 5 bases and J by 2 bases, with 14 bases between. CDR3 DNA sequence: TGCGCCAGCAGTTCCGGGACTGGTGCCTACGAGCAGTACTTC. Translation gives CASSSGTGAYEQYF.

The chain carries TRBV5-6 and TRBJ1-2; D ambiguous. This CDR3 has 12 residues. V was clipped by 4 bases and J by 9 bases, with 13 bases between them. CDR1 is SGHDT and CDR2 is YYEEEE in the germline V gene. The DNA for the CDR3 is TGTGCCAGCAGCCGCGAGGGTTTTAGCTACACCTTC. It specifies CASSREGFSYTF.

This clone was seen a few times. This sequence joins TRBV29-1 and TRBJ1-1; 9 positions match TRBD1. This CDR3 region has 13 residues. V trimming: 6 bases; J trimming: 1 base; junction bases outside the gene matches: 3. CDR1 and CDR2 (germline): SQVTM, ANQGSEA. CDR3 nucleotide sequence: TGCAGCGTCCGACAGGGGGAGAACACTGAAGCTTTCTTT. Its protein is CSVRQGENTEAFF.

CDR3 in amino acids: CASSQGLVTGELFF. CDR3 bases: TGTGCCAGCAGCCAGGGACTAGTAACCGGGGAGCTGTTTTTT. The genes are TRBV6-2 or TRBV6-3 and TRBJ2-2; 8 bases match TRBD2. The CDR3 extends over 14 amino acids. The trim removed 6 bases at V and 5 bases at J, leaving 5 bases unmatched. CDR1 MNHEY and CDR2 SVGEGT come from the germline V gene.

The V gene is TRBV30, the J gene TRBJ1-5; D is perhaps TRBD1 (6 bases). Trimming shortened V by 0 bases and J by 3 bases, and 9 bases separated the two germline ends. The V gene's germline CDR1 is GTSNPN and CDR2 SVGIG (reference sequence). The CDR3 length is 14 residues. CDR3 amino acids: CAWSVRGINQPQHF. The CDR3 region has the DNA TGTGCCTGGAGTGTCAGGGGTATCAATCAGCCCCAGCATTTT. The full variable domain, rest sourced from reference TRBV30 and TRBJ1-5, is SQTIHQWPATLVQPVGSPLSLECTVEGTSNPNLYWYRQAAGRGLQLLFYSVGIGQISSEVPQNLSASRPQDRQFILSSKKLLLSDSGFYLCAWSVRGINQPQHFGDGTRLSIL.

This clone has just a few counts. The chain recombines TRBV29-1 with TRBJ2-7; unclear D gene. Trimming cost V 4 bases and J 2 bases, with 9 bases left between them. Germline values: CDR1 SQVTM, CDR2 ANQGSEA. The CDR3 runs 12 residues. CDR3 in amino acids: CSVGKTPYEQYF. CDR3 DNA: TGCAGCGTTGGAAAGACACCCTACGAGCAGTACTTC.

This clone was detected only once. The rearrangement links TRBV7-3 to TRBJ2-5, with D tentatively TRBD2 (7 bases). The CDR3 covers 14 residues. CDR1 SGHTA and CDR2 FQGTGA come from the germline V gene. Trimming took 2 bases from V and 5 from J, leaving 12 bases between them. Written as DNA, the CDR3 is TGTGCCAGCAGCTTATTAGGGGGGGTGGAGACCCAGTACTTC. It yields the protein CASSLLGGVETQYF.

CDR3 sequence: CASSYPKGNLDGYTF. CDR3 nucleotides: TGTGCCAGCAGTTACCCGAAGGGGAATTTGGATGGCTACACCTTC. This chain connects TRBV6-2 or TRBV6-3 to TRBJ1-2; D possibly corresponds to TRBD1 (5 bases). This CDR3 has 15 residues. The V gene's germline CDR1 is MNHEY and CDR2 SVGEGT. Trimming removed 2 bases at V and 6 bases at J, with 16 bases between.

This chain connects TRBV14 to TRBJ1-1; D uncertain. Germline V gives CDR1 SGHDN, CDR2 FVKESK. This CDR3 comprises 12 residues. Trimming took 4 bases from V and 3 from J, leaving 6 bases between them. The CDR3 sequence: CASSLLYTEAFF. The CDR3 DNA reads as TGTGCCAGCAGCCTATTATACACTGAAGCTTTCTTT.

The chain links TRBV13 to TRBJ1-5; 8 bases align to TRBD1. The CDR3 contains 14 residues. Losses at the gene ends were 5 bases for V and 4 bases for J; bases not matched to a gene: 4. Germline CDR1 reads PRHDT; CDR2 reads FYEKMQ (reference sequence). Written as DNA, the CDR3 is TGTGCCAGCAGCCTGGGGGACAGGAATCAGCCCCAGCATTTT. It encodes CASSLGDRNQPQHF.

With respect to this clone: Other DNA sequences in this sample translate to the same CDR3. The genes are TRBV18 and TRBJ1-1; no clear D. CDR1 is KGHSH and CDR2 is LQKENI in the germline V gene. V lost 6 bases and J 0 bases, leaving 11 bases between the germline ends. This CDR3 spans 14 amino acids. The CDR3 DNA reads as TGTGCCAGCTCGCCGCGGGCTATGAACACTGAAGCTTTCTTT. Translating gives CASSPRAMNTEAFF. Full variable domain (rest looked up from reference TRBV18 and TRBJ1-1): NAGVMQNPRHLVRRRGQEARLRCSPMKGHSHVYWYRQLPEEGLKFMVYLQKENIIDESGMPKERFSAEFPKEGPSILRIQQVVRGDSAAYFCASSPRAMNTEAFFGQGTRLTVV.

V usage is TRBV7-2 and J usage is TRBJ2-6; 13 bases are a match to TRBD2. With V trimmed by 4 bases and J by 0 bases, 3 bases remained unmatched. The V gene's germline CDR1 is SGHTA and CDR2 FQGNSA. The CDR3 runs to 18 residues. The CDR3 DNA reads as TGTGCCAGCAGCTGGACTAGCGGGAGAGCCTCTGGGGCCAACGTCCTGACTTTC. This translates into CASSWTSGRASGANVLTF.

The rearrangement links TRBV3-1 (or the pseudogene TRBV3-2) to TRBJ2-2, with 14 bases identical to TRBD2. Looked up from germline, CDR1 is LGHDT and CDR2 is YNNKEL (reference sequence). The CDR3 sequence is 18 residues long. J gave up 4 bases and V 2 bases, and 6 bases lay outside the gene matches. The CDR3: CASSQPKGLAGATGELFF. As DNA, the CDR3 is TGTGCCAGCAGCCAACCCAAGGGACTAGCGGGAGCCACCGGGGAGCTGTTTTTT.

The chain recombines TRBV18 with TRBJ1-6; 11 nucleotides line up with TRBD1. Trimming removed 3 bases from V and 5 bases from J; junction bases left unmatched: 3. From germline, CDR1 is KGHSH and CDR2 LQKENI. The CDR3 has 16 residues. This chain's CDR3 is CASSPRGQGDNSPLHF. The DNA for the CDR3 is TGTGCCAGCTCACCGAGGGGACAGGGGGATAATTCACCCCTCCACTTT.

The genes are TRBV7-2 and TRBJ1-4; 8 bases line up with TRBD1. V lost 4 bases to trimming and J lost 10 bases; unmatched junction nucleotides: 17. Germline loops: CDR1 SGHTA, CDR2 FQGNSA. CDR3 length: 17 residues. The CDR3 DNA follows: TGTGCCAGCAGCTCGACCGGACAGGGTGGTAAAGGGGGAAAACTGTTTTTT. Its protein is CASSSTGQGGKGGKLFF.

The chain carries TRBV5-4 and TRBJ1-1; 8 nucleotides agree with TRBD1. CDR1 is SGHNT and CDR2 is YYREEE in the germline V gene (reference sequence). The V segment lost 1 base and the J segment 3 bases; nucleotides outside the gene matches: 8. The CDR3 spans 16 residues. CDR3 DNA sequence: TGTGCCAGCAGCTTGCGGACAGGGAGGGAGTACACTGAAGCTTTCTTT. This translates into CASSLRTGREYTEAFF.